This T cell receptor beta chain was observed in a study of siplizumab effects on memory and regulatory T cells. Profiling relied on immunoSEQ multiplex PCR, and the TCRdb table lists in-frame clones only, not all of them. The sample lists some 100,000 clones, 92% occurring once. Sequencing input: Tregs sorted from blood. This clonotype originated in a human donor in good health.

CDR3 nucleotide sequence: TGTGCCAGCAGCCGAAAGAGATACACTGAAGCTTTCTTT. Protein sequence: CASSRKRYTEAFF. V gene TRBV11-3 combines with J gene TRBJ1-1; D is undetermined. V lost 5 bases, J lost 3 bases, and 10 bases lay in between. The CDR3 totals 13 residues. Germline V CDR1 and CDR2: SGHNT, YENEEA.